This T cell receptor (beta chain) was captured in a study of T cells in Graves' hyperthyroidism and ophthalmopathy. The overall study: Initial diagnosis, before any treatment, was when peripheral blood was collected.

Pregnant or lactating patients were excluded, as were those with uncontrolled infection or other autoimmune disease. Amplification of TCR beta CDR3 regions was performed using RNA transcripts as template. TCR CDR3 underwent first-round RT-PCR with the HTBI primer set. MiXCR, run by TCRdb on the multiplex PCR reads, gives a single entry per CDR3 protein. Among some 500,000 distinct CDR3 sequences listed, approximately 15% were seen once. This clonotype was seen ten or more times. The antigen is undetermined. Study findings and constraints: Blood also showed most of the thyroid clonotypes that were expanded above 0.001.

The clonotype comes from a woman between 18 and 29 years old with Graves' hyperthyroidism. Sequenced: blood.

The CDR3 DNA is TGTGCCAGCTCACCATGGGACAGCCGCTCTGGAAACACCATATATTTT. It is translated as CASSPWDSRSGNTIYF. The J gene is TRBJ1-3, the V gene TRBV18; 7 positions match TRBD1. V trimming: 2 bases; J trimming: 0 bases; junction bases outside the gene matches: 4. The CDR3 is 16 amino acids. Germline assignment: CDR1 KGHSH and CDR2 LQKENI.